This T cell receptor beta chain was retrieved from a study of blood T cells in healthy people across ages. The authors ran a second PCR of roughly 6 to 12 cycles using a sample-barcoded 5' primer and a J-beta primer mix. Via MiXCR, TCRdb re-called the 5' RACE reads, giving one row per CDR3 protein. Here the sample spans about 1.8 million distinct CDR3 sequences, roughly 50% being singletons. This CDR3 is built from 13 residues. Germline loops: CDR1 SNHLY, CDR2 FYNNEI. The specimen sequenced was blood. J is TRBJ2-4 and V is TRBV2; D not resolved. The DNA end is a closer match to TRBJ2-7, so the J assignment may be wrong. The TCR originated in a woman aged 40 to 49 in good health. The CDR3 bases are TGTGCCAGCAGTGCCAGGCCGGCCTACGAGCAGTACTTC. Protein product: CASSARPAYEQYF.